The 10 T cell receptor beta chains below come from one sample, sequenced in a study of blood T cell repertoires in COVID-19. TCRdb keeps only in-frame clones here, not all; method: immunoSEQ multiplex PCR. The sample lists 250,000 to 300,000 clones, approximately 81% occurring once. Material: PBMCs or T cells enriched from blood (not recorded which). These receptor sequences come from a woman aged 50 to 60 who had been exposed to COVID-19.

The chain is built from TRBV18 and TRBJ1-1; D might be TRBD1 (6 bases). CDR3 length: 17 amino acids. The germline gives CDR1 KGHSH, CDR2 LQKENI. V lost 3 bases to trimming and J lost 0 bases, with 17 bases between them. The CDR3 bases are TGTGCCAGCTCACCGTACGGGCAGGGGACCCTGAACACTGAAGCTTTCTTT. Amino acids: CASSPYGQGTLNTEAFF.

The CDR3 bases are TGTGCCAGCAGCTTGGCGACAGGGGTTGGAACTGAAGCTTTCTTT. Encoded protein: CASSLATGVGTEAFF. This chain connects TRBV5-4 to TRBJ1-1; 8 bases fit TRBD1. Germline V CDR1 and CDR2: SGHNT, YYREEE (reference sequence). This CDR3 spans 15 amino acids. Trimming cost V 0 bases and J 5 bases; bases outside gene matches: 6.

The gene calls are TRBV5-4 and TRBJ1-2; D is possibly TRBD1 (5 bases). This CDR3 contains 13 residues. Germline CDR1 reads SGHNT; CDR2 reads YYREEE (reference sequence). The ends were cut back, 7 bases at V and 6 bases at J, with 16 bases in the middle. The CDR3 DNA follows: TGTGCCAGCTCCCGAAGGGGAAGGAATGGCTACACCTTC. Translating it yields CASSRRGRNGYTF.

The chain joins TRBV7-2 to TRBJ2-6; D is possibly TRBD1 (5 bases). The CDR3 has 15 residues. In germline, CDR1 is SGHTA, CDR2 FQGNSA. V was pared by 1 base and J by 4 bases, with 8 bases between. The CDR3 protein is CASSLGGAGANVLTF. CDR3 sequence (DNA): TGTGCCAGCAGCTTAGGGGGCGCCGGGGCCAACGTCCTGACTTTC.

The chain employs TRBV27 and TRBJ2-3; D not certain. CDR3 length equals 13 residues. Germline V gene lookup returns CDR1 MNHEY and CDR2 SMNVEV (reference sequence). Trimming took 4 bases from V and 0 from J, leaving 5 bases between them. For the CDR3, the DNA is TGTGCCAGCAGTTCGTCTAGCACAGATACGCAGTATTTT. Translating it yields CASSSSSTDTQYF.

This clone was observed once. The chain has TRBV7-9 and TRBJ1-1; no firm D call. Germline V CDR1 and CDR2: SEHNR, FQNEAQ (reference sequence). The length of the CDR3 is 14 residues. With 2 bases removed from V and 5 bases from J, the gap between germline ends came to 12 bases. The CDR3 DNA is TGTGCCAGCAGCTTATCCGAGGGTAGGACTGAAGCTTTCTTT. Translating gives CASSLSEGRTEAFF.

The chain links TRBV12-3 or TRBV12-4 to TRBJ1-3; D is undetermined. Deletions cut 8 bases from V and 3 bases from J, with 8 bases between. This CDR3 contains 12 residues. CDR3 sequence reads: CASGHRGNTIYF. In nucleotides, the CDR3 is TGTGCCAGCGGGCATCGTGGAAACACCATATATTTT.

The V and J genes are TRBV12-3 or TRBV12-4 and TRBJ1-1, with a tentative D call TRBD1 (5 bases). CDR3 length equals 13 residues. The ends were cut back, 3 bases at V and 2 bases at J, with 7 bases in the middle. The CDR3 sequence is CASSLGLNTEAFF. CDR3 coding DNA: TGTGCCAGCAGTTTGGGGCTTAACACTGAAGCTTTCTTT.

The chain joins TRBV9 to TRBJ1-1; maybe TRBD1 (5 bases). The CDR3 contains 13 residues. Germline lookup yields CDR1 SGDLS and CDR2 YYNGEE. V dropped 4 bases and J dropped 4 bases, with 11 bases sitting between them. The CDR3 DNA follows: TGTGCCAGCAGCTGGGGCCCGAGCACTGAAGCTTTCTTT. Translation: CASSWGPSTEAFF.

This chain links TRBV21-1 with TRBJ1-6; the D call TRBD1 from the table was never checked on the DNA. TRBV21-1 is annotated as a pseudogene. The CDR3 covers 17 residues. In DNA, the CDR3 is TGTGCCAGCAGCAAGGACGATAGGGGACAGGGTTCCTCACCCCTCCACTTT. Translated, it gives CASSKDDRGQGSSPLHF.